This T cell receptor (beta chain) was sequenced during a study of blood T cell repertoires in COVID-19. Study overall: PBMCs, B-cell-depleted T cells, or T cells were the source of the cDNA or gDNA that made up the material.

The method was immunoSEQ multiplex PCR; TCRdb's version includes in-frame clones alone and lacks a portion of them. Here the sample spans 90,000 or so clones, about 90% being singletons. Only one count was recorded for this clone. V dropped 6 bases and J dropped 10; count of bases not matched to a gene: 11. CDR3 length: 16 residues. Germline V gene lookup returns CDR1 MNHEY and CDR2 SMNVEV (reference sequence). The sequenced sample consisted of peripheral blood. V and J are TRBV27 and TRBJ1-6; 11 bases align to TRBD1. The receptor was derived from a man aged 18 to 30 with COVID-19, enrolled during active disease. CDR3 in DNA: TGTGCCAGCAGCACCTTCCGGGACAGGGGGATATCACCCCTCCACTTT. As protein: CASSTFRDRGISPLHF.